Each of the 15 T cell receptor beta chains below was sequenced from the same sample in a study of beta chain features in type 1 diabetes. Study findings and constraints: Shorter TCRB CDR3s, moderately but significantly so, were found in Type 1 diabetes patients in all four CD4+ subsets.

These TCRs' antigens remain unknown. Sequencing targeted expressed TCRB transcripts, as all isolated RNA had been reverse transcribed. The method was immunoSEQ multiplex PCR; TCRdb's version includes in-frame clones alone and lacks a portion of them. There are 150,000 to 190,000 clones in the sample; under 13% occur only once, and more than 0.45% lies in the top ten. Source material: central memory CD4+ T cells from blood. Receptors originate from a man aged 30 to 39 with type 1 diabetes.

This clone was counted only a few times. The rearrangement uses TRBV18 and TRBJ2-2; D possibly corresponds to TRBD1 (6 bases). V was cut by 5 bases and J by 3 bases, with 13 bases left in between. The length of the CDR3 is 15 residues. CDR1 is KGHSH, CDR2 LQKENI, per germline. This chain's CDR3 is CASSKGPGDTGELFF. The CDR3 nucleotides read TGTGCCAGCTCAAAAGGGCCAGGGGACACCGGGGAGCTGTTTTTT.

The J gene is TRBJ2-5, the V gene TRBV18, with D perhaps matching TRBD2 (5 bases). Germline CDR1 is KGHSH and CDR2 is LQKENI. V dropped 6 bases and J dropped 0 bases, with 11 bases sitting between them. The CDR3 totals 14 residues. The CDR3 region is CASSQERNQETQYF. In nucleotides, the CDR3 is TGTGCCAGCTCCCAGGAGCGGAACCAAGAGACCCAGTACTTC.

This clone was seen a few times. The chain recombines TRBV5-1 with TRBJ2-1; 14 bases match TRBD2. This CDR3 spans 18 amino acids. CDR1 and CDR2 from the germline V gene are SGHRS and YFSETQ. The V segment lost 3 bases and the J segment 6 bases; nucleotides outside the gene matches: 11. Written as DNA, the CDR3 is TGCGCCAGCAGCTGGGGCTCCGGGACTAGCGGGAGACTCAATGAGCAGTTCTTC. Encoded protein: CASSWGSGTSGRLNEQFF. Based on the CDR3 plus reference TRBV5-1 and TRBJ2-1, the full variable domain is KAGVTQTPRYLIKTRGQQVTLSCSPISGHRSVSWYQQTPGQGLQFLFEYFSETQRNKGNFPGRFSGRQFSNSRSEMNVSTLELGDSALYLCASSWGSGTSGRLNEQFFGPGTRLTVL.

The sample holds a few counts of this clone. The chain is built from TRBV9 and TRBJ2-1; 10 bases map to TRBD1. Germline lookup yields CDR1 SGDLS and CDR2 YYNGEE. Trimming at V came to 1 base and at J to 7 bases, leaving 2 bases not matched to a gene. CDR3 size: 14 residues. The CDR3: CASSVRQGANEQFF. The CDR3 DNA follows: TGTGCCAGCAGCGTAAGACAGGGGGCGAATGAGCAGTTCTTC.

The table lists this clone with a few counts. The chain combines TRBV28 with TRBJ2-5, with 8 bases identical to TRBD1. This CDR3 is 14 amino acids long. Germline CDR1 and CDR2: MDHEN and SYDVKM. Trimming removed 3 bases from V and 4 bases from J; junction bases left unmatched: 4. CDR3 coding DNA: TGTGCCAGCAGTTTCCTGGACAGGGCAGAGACCCAGTACTTC. Protein: CASSFLDRAETQYF.

This clone was observed a few times. V gene TRBV27 combines with J gene TRBJ2-3; 9 bases align to TRBD1. Trimming removed 6 bases from V and 1 base from J; junction bases left unmatched: 5. CDR1 MNHEY and CDR2 SMNVEV come from the germline V gene (reference sequence). The CDR3 is made up of 15 amino acids. The CDR3 region has the DNA TGTGCCAGCAGAGGGTGGACAGGGGGCACAGATACGCAGTATTTT. It yields the protein CASRGWTGGTDTQYF.

This clone was counted only a few times. This chain connects TRBV5-1 to TRBJ2-2, with a weak D call TRBD1 (6 bases). The CDR3 has 14 residues. CDR1 and CDR2 from the germline V gene are SGHRS and YFSETQ. The V gene lost 3 bases and the J gene lost 5 bases, with 11 bases spanning the gap. The CDR3 loop is CASSYNRDTGELFF. Here the CDR3 DNA reads TGCGCCAGCAGCTACAACAGGGATACCGGGGAGCTGTTTTTT.

The rearrangement joins TRBV9 to TRBJ2-5; D may be TRBD2 (6 bases). Germline V CDR1 and CDR2: SGDLS, YYNGEE. Trimming removed 4 bases from V and 2 bases from J, with 21 bases in between. This CDR3 has 17 residues. The CDR3 DNA reads as TGTGCCAGCAGCTCCCCCCTCCGGGGCGCGGGGCAAGAGACCCAGTACTTC. It yields the protein CASSSPLRGAGQETQYF.

This clone appeared many times. The chain joins TRBV28 to TRBJ1-2; unclear D gene. The V end was cut by 7 bases, the J end by 0 bases, with 12 bases between. Germline V gene data show CDR1 as MDHEN and CDR2 as SYDVKM. CDR3 length equals 14 residues. The CDR3 sequence is CASTIGGANYGYTF. The CDR3, as DNA: TGTGCCAGCACGATCGGAGGAGCTAACTATGGCTACACCTTC.

The V and J genes are TRBV5-1 and TRBJ1-2; 9 bases are a match to TRBD1. V shed 0 bases, J shed 5 bases, and the junction held 5 bases outside the gene matches. Germline V CDR1 and CDR2: SGHRS, YFSETQ. This CDR3 has 15 residues. The DNA of the CDR3 is TGCGCCAGCAGCTTGGCCGGGACAGGGACGTATGGCTACACCTTC. This encodes CASSLAGTGTYGYTF.

In nucleotides, the CDR3 is TGTGCCAGCAGTTTATGGTTCGGGGCCGGGGGCACTGAAGCTTTCTTT. It translates to CASSLWFGAGGTEAFF. This chain connects TRBV28 to TRBJ1-1; maybe TRBD1 (5 bases). Germline V gene sequence: CDR1 MDHEN, CDR2 SYDVKM. The germline V and J ends were trimmed by 0 bases and 4 bases, with 15 bases remaining between them. The CDR3 has 16 amino acids. The full variable domain, its missing parts supplied by reference TRBV28 and TRBJ1-1, is DVKVTQSSRYLVKRTGEKVFLECVQDMDHENMFWYRQDPGLGLRLIYFSYDVKMKEKGDIPEGYSVSREKKERFSLILESASTNQTSMYLCASSLWFGAGGTEAFFGQGTRLTVV.

J is TRBJ2-1 and V is TRBV6-6; 10 bases match TRBD1. The CDR3 totals 13 residues. Unmatched junction bases numbered 3, after V lost 8 bases and J lost 5 bases. Germline V CDR1 and CDR2: MNHNY, SVGAGI (reference sequence). CDR3 amino acids: CASRDRGDNEQFF. CDR3 DNA: TGTGCCAGCCGGGACAGGGGCGACAATGAGCAGTTCTTC.

The table lists this clone with a few counts. This chain connects TRBV15 to TRBJ2-5; 7 bases match TRBD2. The CDR3 loop spans 12 amino acids. With V trimmed by 5 bases and J by 9 bases, 6 bases remained unmatched. CDR1 is LNHNV and CDR2 is YYDKDF in the germline V gene (reference sequence). In DNA form, the CDR3 reads TGTGCCACCAGCTTAGCGGGTGGGGCCCAGTACTTC. This gives the protein CATSLAGGAQYF.

V and J are TRBV7-8 and TRBJ1-1, with 7 nucleotides matching TRBD1. The germline V gene encodes CDR1 SGHVS and CDR2 FQNEAQ. This CDR3 contains 14 residues. V lost 5 bases, J lost 8 bases, and 11 bases stayed unmatched. The CDR3: CASSIYGLGQEAFF. In nucleotides, the CDR3 is TGTGCCAGCAGCATATACGGGCTGGGACAGGAAGCTTTCTTT.

V and J are TRBV30 and TRBJ1-5, with D unresolved. V was pared by 0 bases and J by 2 bases, with 8 bases between. CDR1 is GTSNPN, CDR2 SVGIG, per germline (reference sequence). The CDR3 covers 14 residues. The CDR3 DNA sequence: TGTGCCTGGAGTGTTGAGAGTGGCAATCAGCCCCAGCATTTT. Translated: CAWSVESGNQPQHF.